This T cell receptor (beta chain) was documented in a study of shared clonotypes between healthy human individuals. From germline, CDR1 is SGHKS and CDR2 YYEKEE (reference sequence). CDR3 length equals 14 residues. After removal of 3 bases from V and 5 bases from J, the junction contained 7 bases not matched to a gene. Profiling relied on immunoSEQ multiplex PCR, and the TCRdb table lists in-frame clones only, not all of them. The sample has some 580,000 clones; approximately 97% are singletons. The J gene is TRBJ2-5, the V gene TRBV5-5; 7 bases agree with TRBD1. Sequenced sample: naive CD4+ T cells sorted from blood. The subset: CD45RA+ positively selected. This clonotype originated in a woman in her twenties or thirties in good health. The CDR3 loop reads CASSSVTGLETQYF. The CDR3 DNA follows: TGTGCCAGCAGCTCCGTGACAGGGTTGGAGACCCAGTACTTC.